This T cell receptor (beta chain) was sequenced during a study of response to subunit inactivated influenza vaccine (dated 2018 in TCRdb). For the study in its entirety: To follow how T cells responded to a trivalent subunit inactivated influenza vaccine, the researchers relied on deep quantitative profiling of the T cell receptor repertoire. Results the study describes overall, beyond this receptor: It was suggested by the authors that each seasonal influenza vaccination may recruit only a limited number of new T cells.

Libraries came from RT-PCR. Reads for this sample came from an Illumina HiSeq 2500. Clones were called with MiXCR by TCRdb after fastp trimmed the public reads at Q25, and only in-frame beta chains were retained. Under each unique CDR3 protein, matching rows form one entry showing the most common genes and DNA. The sample profile shows 430,000 or so distinct CDR3 sequences; roughly 9.8% of them were found once. The ten largest clones capture over 9.5% of the sample. Reading the label with the study, this specimen's time point is: approximately 47 days after influenza vaccine administration. About this clonotype itself: This receptor's antigen is unknown. One base away there is no much larger clone; base qualities are not given.

As encoded in the germline V gene, CDR1 is SGHRS while CDR2 is YFSETQ. V loses 5 bases of germline sequence and J loses 11 bases, and the interval between the two ends is 11 bases. The CDR3 runs 11 amino acids, cysteine and phenylalanine included. Kept here is only the CDR3 DNA, which spans 33 bases and is read in frame from base 1. The V and J genes are TRBV5-1 and TRBJ2-1; the D segment cannot be called with confidence. This clonotype was sampled from a man aged 45-60 years who received an inactivated influenza vaccine. Donor details come from another sample of the same person, matched by shared clones. Material: PBMCs from blood, obtained about 40 days after vaccination. The CDR3 reads CASRGSDQQFF. In nucleotide form, the sequence is TGCGCCAGCAGGGGTTCGGACCAGCAGTTCTTC.